The 11 T cell receptor beta chains given below trace back to one sample, sequenced in a study of shared clonotypes between healthy human individuals. Measured with immunoSEQ multiplex PCR; TCRdb has only the in-frame clones, and not every one. The sample includes roughly 100,000 clones, less than 80% seen only once; the top ten take over 20%. The sequencing input was memory CD8+ T cells sorted from blood. Subset meaning: CD45RO+ cells pooled with CCR7-negative TemRA cells. The receptors stem from a woman in her 30s in good health.

The J gene is TRBJ2-7, the V gene TRBV19; TRBD1 matches 7 bases. Germline V gene lookup returns CDR1 LNHDA and CDR2 SQIVND (reference sequence). V lost 8 bases to trimming and J lost 2 bases; unmatched junction nucleotides: 6. The CDR3 is 13 amino acids. The CDR3 nucleotides read TGTGCCAGTGCCCCGGGACAGACCTACGAGCAGTACTTC. Its translation is CASAPGQTYEQYF.

As to this clone: Only one base separates this from a far larger clonotype, so it likely reflects a read error. The chain joins TRBV7-8 to TRBJ2-7; either TRBD1 or TRBD2 may fit D (5 bases each). The CDR3 covers 15 residues. The germline V gene encodes CDR1 SGHVS and CDR2 FQNEAQ. The CDR3 is CANSLYQGPSYEQYF. CDR3 sequence (DNA): TGTGCCAACAGCTTATACCAGGGACCCTCCTACGAGCAGTACTTC.

This clone was observed once. CDR3 nucleotide sequence: TGTGCCAGCAGTGAATGGGCGGGATGGGTCAATGAGCAGTTCTTC. It is translated as CASSEWAGWVNEQFF. This chain joins TRBV6-1 and TRBJ2-1, with a possible D match to TRBD2 (6 bases). V lost 2 bases and J 6 bases, leaving 14 bases between the germline ends. From germline, CDR1 is MNHNS and CDR2 SASEGT. The CDR3 is 15 amino acids.

CDR3 sequence (DNA): TGTGCCTGGAGAGCGACTGACCCTCATGAAAAACTGTTTTTT. This translates into CAWRATDPHEKLFF. The chain joins TRBV30 to TRBJ1-4; D remains unclear. The CDR3 sequence is 14 residues long. The V end lost 3 bases, the J end lost 6 bases, and 14 bases lay between the germline ends. From germline, CDR1 is GTSNPN and CDR2 SVGIG (reference sequence).

This chain links TRBV6-4 with TRBJ2-3; 10 bases align to TRBD1. Germline V gene data show CDR1 as MRHNA and CDR2 as SNTAGT. This CDR3 has 16 amino acids. V was pared by 6 bases and J by 6 bases, with 12 bases of the junction left unmatched. CDR3 nucleotide sequence: TGTGCCAGCAGCGGAGAGCCGGGACAGGGGTACGATACGCAGTATTTT. It is translated as CASSGEPGQGYDTQYF.

The CDR3 nucleotides read TGTGCCAGCAAAGTCTTCGATGGGGACAGAGGGTCCTACGAGCAGTACTTC. It translates to CASKVFDGDRGSYEQYF. V usage is TRBV7-9 and J usage is TRBJ2-7; 7 bases line up with TRBD1. The CDR3 length is 17 residues. V shed 7 bases, J shed 1 base, and the junction held 16 bases outside the gene matches. The germline V gene has CDR1 SEHNR and CDR2 FQNEAQ (reference sequence).

This clone was picked up a small number of times. The V call is TRBV25-1, the J call TRBJ2-2; 7 bases match TRBD2. The CDR3 is made up of 14 amino acids. The trim removed 4 bases at V and 6 bases at J, leaving 5 bases unmatched. Germline V lookup: CDR1 MGHDK, CDR2 SYGVNS. CDR3 sequence: CASSGLAEAGELFF. CDR3 nucleotide sequence: TGTGCCAGCAGTGGCCTAGCGGAAGCCGGGGAGCTGTTTTTT.

This clone was counted many times. V is TRBV27 and J is TRBJ1-1, with no clear D. The CDR3 is 13 amino acids. Germline values: CDR1 MNHEY, CDR2 SMNVEV (reference sequence). Trimming removed 8 bases from V and 4 bases from J, with 14 bases in between. As DNA, the CDR3 is TGTGCCAGCCAAATGGGGATTGTCACTGAAGCTTTCTTT. Residues: CASQMGIVTEAFF.

This chain links TRBV15 with TRBJ2-7; no reliable D call. The V gene's germline CDR1 is LNHNV and CDR2 YYDKDF (reference sequence). This CDR3 region has 13 residues. Trimming stripped 2 bases from V and 1 base from J, with 6 bases between. The CDR3 loop is CATSRLLSYEQYF. CDR3 nucleotide sequence: TGTGCCACCAGCAGATTACTTTCCTACGAGCAGTACTTC.

This rearrangement joins TRBV6-1 to TRBJ2-1; D is possibly TRBD1 or TRBD2 (7 bases each). CDR3 size: 17 residues. Germline CDR1 is MNHNS and CDR2 is SASEGT. Trimming stripped 1 base from V and 6 bases from J, with 19 bases between. The CDR3 region is CASSEVSAAGGGNEQFF. CDR3 nucleotides: TGTGCCAGCAGTGAAGTGTCTGCGGCAGGGGGGGGCAATGAGCAGTTCTTC.

J is TRBJ1-4 and V is TRBV28; a weak D match, TRBD1 (5 bases). Trimming removed 8 bases at V and 0 bases at J, with 16 bases between. There are 16 residues in the CDR3. The V gene's germline CDR1 is MDHEN and CDR2 SYDVKM. Here the CDR3 reads CASGTQGAATNEKLFF. DNA of the CDR3: TGTGCCAGCGGCACTCAGGGAGCTGCAACTAATGAAAAACTGTTTTTT.